This TCR beta chain originates from a study of cytomegalovirus exposure and HLA in healthy donors. Looking at the study overall: The 100 million to 120 million unique TCR beta sequences, from 150 million to 200 million T cells, were found by an earlier analysis.

This CDR3 contains 15 residues. CDR1 and CDR2 from the germline V gene are SEHNR and FQNEAQ (reference sequence). V lost 5 bases and J 6 bases, leaving 20 bases between the germline ends. The primer mix had 60 Vbeta and 13 Jbeta primers. The repertoire was sequenced with immunoSEQ multiplex PCR; TCRdb's copy has only in-frame clones and lacks some. The sample has approximately 180,000 clones; 81% are singletons. This clonotype was obtained from a man younger than 35 in good health and CMV-seronegative. The gene calls are TRBV7-9 and TRBJ2-7; D perhaps matches TRBD1 (5 bases). Sequencing was performed on PBMCs. This CDR3 reads CASSPDSLYGPEQYF. The CDR3 DNA reads as TGTGCCAGCAGCCCAGACAGCCTCTACGGTCCCGAGCAGTACTTC.